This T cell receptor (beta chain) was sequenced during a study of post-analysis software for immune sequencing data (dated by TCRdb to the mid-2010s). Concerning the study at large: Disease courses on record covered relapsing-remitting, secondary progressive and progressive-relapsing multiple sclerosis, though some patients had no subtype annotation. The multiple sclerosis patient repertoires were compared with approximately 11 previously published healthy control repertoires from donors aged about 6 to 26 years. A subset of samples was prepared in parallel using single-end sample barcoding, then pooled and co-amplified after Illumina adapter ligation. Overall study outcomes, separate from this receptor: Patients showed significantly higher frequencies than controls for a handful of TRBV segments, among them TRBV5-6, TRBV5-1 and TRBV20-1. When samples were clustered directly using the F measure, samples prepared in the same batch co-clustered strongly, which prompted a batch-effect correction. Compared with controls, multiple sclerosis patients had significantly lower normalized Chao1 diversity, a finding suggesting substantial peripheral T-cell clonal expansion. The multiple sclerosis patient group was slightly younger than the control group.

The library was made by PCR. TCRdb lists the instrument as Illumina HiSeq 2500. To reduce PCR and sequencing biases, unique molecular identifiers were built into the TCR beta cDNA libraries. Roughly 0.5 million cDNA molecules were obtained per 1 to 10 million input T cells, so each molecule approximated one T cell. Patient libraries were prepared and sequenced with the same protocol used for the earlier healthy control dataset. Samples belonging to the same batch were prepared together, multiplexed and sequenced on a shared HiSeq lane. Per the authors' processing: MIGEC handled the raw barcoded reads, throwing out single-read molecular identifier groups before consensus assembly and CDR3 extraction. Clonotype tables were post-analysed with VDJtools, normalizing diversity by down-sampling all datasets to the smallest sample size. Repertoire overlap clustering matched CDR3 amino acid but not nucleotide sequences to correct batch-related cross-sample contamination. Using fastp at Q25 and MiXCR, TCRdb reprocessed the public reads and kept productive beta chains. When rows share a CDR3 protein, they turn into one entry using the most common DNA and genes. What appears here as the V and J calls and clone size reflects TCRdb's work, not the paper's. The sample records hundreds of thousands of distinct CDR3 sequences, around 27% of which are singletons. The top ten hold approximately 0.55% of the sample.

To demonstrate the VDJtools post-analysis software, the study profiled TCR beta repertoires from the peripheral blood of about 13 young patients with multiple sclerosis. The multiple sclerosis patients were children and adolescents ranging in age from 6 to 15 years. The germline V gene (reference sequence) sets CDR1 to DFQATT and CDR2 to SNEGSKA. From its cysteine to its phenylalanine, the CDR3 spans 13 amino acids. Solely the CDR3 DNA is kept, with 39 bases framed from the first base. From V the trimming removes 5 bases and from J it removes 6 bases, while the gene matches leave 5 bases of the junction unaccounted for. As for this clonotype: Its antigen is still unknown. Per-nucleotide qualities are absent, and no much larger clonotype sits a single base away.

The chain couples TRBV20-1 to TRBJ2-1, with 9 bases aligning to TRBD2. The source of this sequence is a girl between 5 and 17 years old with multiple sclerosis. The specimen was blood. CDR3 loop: CSALTSGPNEQFF. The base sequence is TGCAGTGCTCTGACTAGCGGACCCAATGAGCAGTTCTTC.